This T cell receptor beta chain is from a study of PD-1 blockade in classical Hodgkin lymphoma. Notes on the study in general: Compared with baseline, CD4+ but not CD8+ TCR diversity had risen significantly by C4D1. A reduction in baseline TCR diversity was reportedly seen in newly diagnosed patients relative to healthy donors. Lower baseline TCR diversity marked trial partial responders and progressors.

After autologous stem cell transplantation all patients relapsed, and prior brentuximab vedotin exposure differed between cohorts. Here immunoSEQ multiplex PCR was the method, and the copy in TCRdb shows in-frame clones only, minus some. This table holds 35,000 to 45,000 clones, approximately 86% found once. This clone was counted a few times. Its matching antigen is unknown. This TCR was sampled from a human donor with classical Hodgkin lymphoma. This sample comprised peripheral blood mononuclear cells (PBMCs), obtained before the second cycle of nivolumab.

CDR3 bases: TGTGCCAGCAGCTTACAAACGGGAGGGCCATCCTACGAGCAGTACTTC. Its protein is CASSLQTGGPSYEQYF. This chain links TRBV11-3 with TRBJ2-7; TRBD2 matches at 8 bases. Germline V gene sequence: CDR1 SGHNT, CDR2 YENEEA. This CDR3 is built from 16 residues. The trim removed 2 bases at V and 1 base at J, leaving 7 bases unmatched.